One sample yielded the 31 T cell receptor beta chains listed below, sequenced in a study of T cell changes during pregnancy in multiple sclerosis. Sequencing used immunoSEQ multiplex PCR; TCRdb keeps in-frame clones, though not all of them. The sample lists about 52,000 clones, about 92% occurring once. The sample consisted of CD4+ T cells from peripheral blood mononuclear cells, taken in the third trimester of pregnancy. The receptors here all came from a female donor with multiple sclerosis, enrolled in a pregnancy study.

The rearrangement joins TRBV7-3 to TRBJ2-2; 10 positions match TRBD2. In germline, CDR1 is SGHTA, CDR2 FQGTGA. Trimming removed 5 bases from V and 0 bases from J; junction bases left unmatched: 3. This CDR3 spans 16 amino acids. Here the CDR3 reads CASSTSGGANTGELFF. The DNA of the CDR3 is TGTGCCAGCAGCACGAGCGGGGGGGCGAACACCGGGGAGCTGTTTTTT.

The J gene is TRBJ2-2, the V gene TRBV5-1; 12 positions agree with TRBD2. The CDR3 is made up of 16 amino acids. V lost 0 bases to trimming and J lost 5 bases; unmatched junction nucleotides: 2. CDR1 and CDR2 from the germline V gene are SGHRS and YFSETQ. CDR3: CASSLVGTSGTGELFF. The CDR3 nucleotides are TGCGCCAGCAGCTTGGTAGGGACTAGCGGGACCGGGGAGCTGTTTTTT.

This clone was observed once. This rearrangement joins TRBV18 to TRBJ2-3, with TRBD2 matching over 14 bases. Germline CDR1 is KGHSH and CDR2 is LQKENI. With V trimmed by 0 bases and J by 0 bases, 8 bases remained unmatched. The CDR3 consists of 20 residues. The CDR3 sequence is CASSPPRGLAGDTSTDTQYF. For the CDR3, the DNA is TGTGCCAGCTCACCACCGAGGGGACTAGCGGGGGATACTAGCACAGATACGCAGTATTTT.

The chain employs TRBV4-3 and TRBJ2-3; 7 bases match TRBD2. Per germline, CDR1 LGHNA and CDR2 YSLEER. The CDR3 totals 18 residues. V lost 2 bases and J lost 1; bases outside the gene matches: 12. CDR3 nucleotides: TGCGCCAGCAGCCAAAGGGGTAGCGGGCTGGGCCGCACAGATACGCAGTATTTT. Translated, it gives CASSQRGSGLGRTDTQYF.

The chain employs TRBV18 and TRBJ2-7, with D perhaps matching TRBD1 (7 bases). The germline V gene has CDR1 KGHSH and CDR2 LQKENI. Trimming stripped 3 bases from V and 5 bases from J, with 14 bases between. This CDR3 is built from 14 residues. The CDR3 sequence: CASSPRGDSHEQYF. Here the CDR3 DNA reads TGTGCCAGCTCACCCAGGGGGGACTCGCACGAGCAGTACTTC.

The rearrangement links TRBV29-1 to TRBJ1-3; D unclear. The length of the CDR3 is 12 residues. Trimming stripped 7 bases from V and 0 bases from J, with 7 bases between. From germline, CDR1 is SQVTM and CDR2 ANQGSEA. CDR3 residues: CSAVFSGNTIYF. The DNA of the CDR3 is TGCAGCGCAGTTTTCTCTGGAAACACCATATATTTT.

The CDR3 nucleotides are TGTGCCAGCAGCTTTGAATTAGCGGGGGGGCCAAGTACGCAGTATTTT. Residues: CASSFELAGGPSTQYF. The chain uses TRBV11-2 and TRBJ2-3, with 11 nucleotides matching TRBD2. With V trimmed by 3 bases and J by 8 bases, 10 bases remained unmatched. This CDR3 has 16 residues. Looked up from germline, CDR1 is SGHAT and CDR2 is FQNNGV.

The chain is built from TRBV29-1 and TRBJ2-7; possibly TRBD2 for D (6 bases). The CDR3 loop spans 12 amino acids. Germline lookup yields CDR1 SQVTM and CDR2 ANQGSEA. Trimming stripped 4 bases from V and 6 bases from J, with 13 bases between. The CDR3 here is CSVGLGGREQYF. CDR3 DNA: TGCAGCGTTGGGTTGGGGGGACGCGAGCAGTACTTC.

The chain combines TRBV5-4 with TRBJ2-7; D perhaps matches TRBD1 (6 bases). The germline gives CDR1 SGHNT, CDR2 YYREEE (reference sequence). CDR3 length: 15 amino acids. V was cut by 0 bases and J by 0 bases, with 10 bases left in between. The DNA for the CDR3 is TGTGCCAGCAGCTTGGCAGGGGCGAGCTCCTACGAGCAGTACTTC. Translated, it gives CASSLAGASSYEQYF.

The rearrangement joins TRBV10-3 to TRBJ2-3; 10 nucleotides align to TRBD2. There are 17 residues in the CDR3. V lost 2 bases to trimming and J lost 0 bases; unmatched junction nucleotides: 5. Germline values: CDR1 ENHRY, CDR2 SYGVKD. The chain's CDR3 is CAISEGLAGVSTDTQYF. For the CDR3, the DNA is TGTGCCATCAGTGAGGGTCTAGCGGGGGTCAGCACAGATACGCAGTATTTT.

This clone was observed once. The chain uses TRBV15 and TRBJ2-7, with D possibly TRBD2 on 7 matching bases. Germline V gene lookup returns CDR1 LNHNV and CDR2 YYDKDF (reference sequence). This CDR3 spans 17 amino acids. Between the trimmed V and J ends, which lost 3 bases and 3 bases, there was a span of 21 bases. CDR3 sequence reads: CATSSRRGLAAVYEQYF. CDR3 in DNA: TGTGCCACCAGCAGCCGACGGGGGCTAGCGGCGGTCTACGAGCAGTACTTC.

The V call is TRBV18, the J call TRBJ1-2; 10 positions agree with TRBD1. This CDR3 is built from 12 residues. Trimming cost V 6 bases and J 14 bases; bases outside gene matches: 9. Germline CDR1 and CDR2: KGHSH and LQKENI. The CDR3, as DNA: TGTGCCAGCTCCTACGGGGGACAGGGGCCTACCTTC. This encodes CASSYGGQGPTF.

V usage is TRBV15 and J usage is TRBJ2-7, with a weak D call TRBD1 (5 bases). The CDR3 sequence is 15 residues long. Trimming took off 7 bases at V and 0 bases at J, with 16 bases between the two ends. Germline lookup yields CDR1 LNHNV and CDR2 YYDKDF (reference sequence). In DNA form, the CDR3 reads TGTGCCACCATCAAGGAAGACAGACACTCCTACGAGCAGTACTTC. As protein: CATIKEDRHSYEQYF.

V and J are TRBV6-5 and TRBJ1-3; D not resolved. The CDR3 sequence is 11 residues long. Germline assignment: CDR1 MNHEY and CDR2 SVGAGI. The ends were cut back, 5 bases at V and 4 bases at J, with 3 bases in the middle. The chain's CDR3 is CASSVGNTIYF. CDR3 DNA sequence: TGTGCCAGCAGTGTAGGAAACACCATATATTTT.

A single count supports this clone. The chain uses TRBV7-9 and TRBJ2-5; the D is unclear. V was trimmed by 1 base and J by 2 bases, leaving 8 bases between them. Germline V gene sequence: CDR1 SEHNR, CDR2 FQNEAQ (reference sequence). The CDR3 has 14 amino acids. CDR3 sequence reads: CASSLGGRQETQYF. CDR3 DNA sequence: TGTGCCAGCAGCTTAGGAGGCAGACAAGAGACCCAGTACTTC.

This clone was detected only a few times. The chain couples TRBV7-3 to TRBJ1-1; a possible D gene is TRBD1 (5 bases). This CDR3 has 14 residues. The V gene's germline CDR1 is SGHTA and CDR2 FQGTGA. The germline V and J ends were trimmed by 5 bases and 2 bases, with 12 bases remaining between them. The CDR3 reads CASSALGPNTEAFF. In nucleotides, the CDR3 is TGTGCCAGCAGCGCGCTGGGGCCAAACACTGAAGCTTTCTTT.

In this sample, this clone turned up once. The chain recombines TRBV7-2 with TRBJ2-5; D is ambiguous. V was clipped by 3 bases and J by 0 bases, with 2 bases between them. The germline gives CDR1 SGHTA, CDR2 FQGNSA. CDR3 length: 12 amino acids. The CDR3 DNA is TGTGCCAGCAGCTTCTACCAAGAGACCCAGTACTTC. It yields the protein CASSFYQETQYF. Drawing the rest from reference TRBV7-2 and TRBJ2-5, the complete variable domain is GAGVSQSPSNKVTEKGKDVELRCDPISGHTALYWYRQSLGQGLEFLIYFQGNSAPDKSGLPSDRFSAERTGGSVSTLTIQRTQQEDSAVYLCASSFYQETQYFGPGTRLLVL.

This clone was detected only a few times. The rearrangement links TRBV7-9 to TRBJ1-4; D might be TRBD1 (5 bases). Germline V CDR1 and CDR2: SEHNR, FQNEAQ (reference sequence). The V end was cut by 9 bases, the J end by 6 bases, with 14 bases between. CDR3 length: 13 residues. The CDR3 here is CASPYGAHEKLFF. CDR3 coding DNA: TGTGCCAGTCCGTATGGGGCCCATGAAAAACTGTTTTTT.

This clone has a handful of counts. This chain links TRBV5-8 with TRBJ1-5, with D unresolved. Germline V CDR1 and CDR2: SGHTS, YDEGEE. The CDR3 has 13 amino acids. The V and J ends lost 1 base and 7 bases respectively, with 9 bases between them. The CDR3 protein is CASSLSPPQPQHF. The DNA of the CDR3 is TGTGCCAGCAGCTTGAGCCCGCCGCAGCCCCAGCATTTT.

The chain recombines TRBV7-3 with TRBJ2-5, with D tentatively TRBD2 (6 bases). Trimming took off 3 bases at V and 3 bases at J, with 17 bases between the two ends. The CDR3 is 16 residues long. Per the germline V gene, CDR1 is SGHTA and CDR2 is FQGTGA. The CDR3, as DNA: TGTGCCAGCAGCTTGGAAGTGTACGCTAGCGAAGAGACCCAGTACTTC. Its translation is CASSLEVYASEETQYF.

The chain links TRBV6-4 to TRBJ2-7; TRBD1 matches at 11 bases. CDR3 length: 14 residues. V dropped 4 bases and J dropped 3; count of bases not matched to a gene: 2. Germline CDR1 MRHNA, CDR2 SNTAGT. CDR3 coding DNA: TGTGCCAGCAGTGCCGGGACAGGGGGCTACGAGCAGTACTTC. This encodes CASSAGTGGYEQYF.

The rearrangement joins TRBV2 to TRBJ2-7; 8 bases are shared with TRBD1. CDR1 is SNHLY and CDR2 is FYNNEI in the germline V gene. Germline trimming cut 6 bases from V and 0 bases from J; bases unmatched to any gene: 7. The CDR3 sequence is 15 residues long. The CDR3 sequence is CASRSRTGGSYEQYF. The CDR3, as DNA: TGTGCCAGCAGGTCCCGTACAGGGGGCTCCTACGAGCAGTACTTC.

This clone was counted once. J is TRBJ1-4 and V is TRBV19; D not resolved. V was trimmed by 3 bases and J by 5 bases, leaving 22 bases between them. Per the germline V gene, CDR1 is LNHDA and CDR2 is SQIVND (reference sequence). This CDR3 is built from 18 residues. The CDR3: CASSIFRRTGRENEKLFF. The CDR3 DNA is TGTGCCAGTAGTATTTTCCGACGGACGGGGAGAGAGAATGAAAAACTGTTTTTT.

This chain uses TRBV5-4 with TRBJ2-7, with 8 bases lining up with TRBD2. Unmatched junction bases numbered 6, after V lost 3 bases and J lost 7 bases. CDR3 length: 13 amino acids. Looked up from germline, CDR1 is SGHNT and CDR2 is YYREEE (reference sequence). The DNA of the CDR3 is TGTGCCAGCAGCTCGGGGGGGCCGTTAGAGCAGTACTTC. Protein product: CASSSGGPLEQYF.

This rearrangement joins TRBV7-3 to TRBJ2-2, with a possible D match to TRBD1 (6 bases). Germline loops: CDR1 SGHTA, CDR2 FQGTGA. The CDR3 is 16 amino acids. Trimming shortened V by 2 bases and J by 0 bases, and 10 bases separated the two germline ends. CDR3: CASSLGTRTNTGELFF. CDR3 bases: TGTGCCAGCAGCTTAGGGACACGTACGAACACCGGGGAGCTGTTTTTT.

The chain recombines TRBV4-3 with TRBJ2-7, with 8 bases identical to TRBD2. From germline, CDR1 is LGHNA and CDR2 YSLEER. The CDR3 is 15 amino acids. Trimming at V came to 5 bases and at J to 2 bases, leaving 8 bases not matched to a gene. In DNA form, the CDR3 reads TGCGCCAGCAGCATCCGGGGGGGGGCGGCCTACGAGCAGTACTTC. Protein product: CASSIRGGAAYEQYF.

This clone was recorded once. V usage is TRBV30 and J usage is TRBJ1-3; D may be TRBD1 (5 bases). The germline V gene encodes CDR1 GTSNPN and CDR2 SVGIG (reference sequence). The V gene lost 1 base and the J gene lost 4 bases, with 17 bases spanning the gap. CDR3 length: 16 amino acids. CDR3 region: CAWSGSGGMPGNTIYF. The DNA for the CDR3 is TGTGCCTGGAGTGGGAGCGGGGGAATGCCGGGAAACACCATATATTTT.

The V call is TRBV10-3, the J call TRBJ2-1; D is possibly TRBD2 (6 bases). Per germline, CDR1 ENHRY and CDR2 SYGVKD. There are 16 residues in the CDR3. The V gene lost 6 bases and the J gene lost 2 bases, with 17 bases spanning the gap. This CDR3 reads CAIRGTLGGPYNEQFF. CDR3 nucleotide sequence: TGTGCCATCAGGGGGACCCTAGGAGGGCCCTACAATGAGCAGTTCTTC.

This clone was recorded a few times. This rearrangement joins TRBV9 to TRBJ1-1; D is ambiguous. V lost 0 bases to trimming and J lost 1 base, with 10 bases between them. CDR1 is SGDLS, CDR2 YYNGEE, per germline. CDR3 size: 15 residues. The DNA for the CDR3 is TGTGCCAGCAGCGTAGGGTGGTTGGCGAACACTGAAGCTTTCTTT. Translation gives CASSVGWLANTEAFF.

This chain links TRBV7-2 with TRBJ1-5; D remains unclear. V was cut by 2 bases and J by 6 bases, with 8 bases left in between. The CDR3 runs to 13 residues. From germline, CDR1 is SGHTA and CDR2 FQGNSA. CDR3: CASSLSVSQPQHF. CDR3 coding DNA: TGTGCCAGCAGCTTATCTGTGTCTCAGCCCCAGCATTTT.

CDR3 nucleotides: TGTGCCAGCAGCCCGACTAGCGCAAGCACAGATACGCAGTATTTT. It yields the protein CASSPTSASTDTQYF. The rearrangement joins TRBV7-3 to TRBJ2-3; 8 bases are shared with TRBD2. The germline V gene has CDR1 SGHTA and CDR2 FQGTGA. V shed 5 bases and J 0 bases; nucleotides not matched to a gene: 4. The CDR3 loop spans 15 amino acids.